Following are 17 T cell receptor beta chains from one sample sequenced in a study of cytomegalovirus exposure and HLA in healthy donors. The PCR used 60 Vbeta and 13 Jbeta primers. Measured with immunoSEQ multiplex PCR; TCRdb has only the in-frame clones, and not every one. Of about 150,000 clones listed, around a tenth are singletons. The sequenced sample was PBMCs. These receptors originate from a male donor in good health and CMV-seronegative.

The CDR3 is CASSLVGVGNQPQHF. CDR3 DNA sequence: TGTGCCAGCAGTTTAGTAGGGGTGGGCAATCAGCCCCAGCATTTT. The V gene is TRBV27, the J gene TRBJ1-5, with a weak D call TRBD1 (5 bases). Deletions cut 2 bases from V and 2 bases from J, with 10 bases between. Germline CDR1 reads MNHEY; CDR2 reads SMNVEV (reference sequence). The CDR3 consists of 15 residues.

This clone was found a few times. The chain has TRBV19 and TRBJ2-5; 9 bases agree with TRBD1. Germline-derived CDR1 and CDR2 are LNHDA and SQIVND (reference sequence). This CDR3 is 13 amino acids long. The V gene end was trimmed by 8 bases and the J gene end by 1 base; junction bases not matched to a gene: 2. CDR3 in amino acids: CASGGQGQETQYF. The CDR3 coding sequence is TGTGCCAGTGGGGGACAGGGCCAAGAGACCCAGTACTTC.

The V and J genes are TRBV10-3 and TRBJ1-1; TRBD1 matches at 7 bases. The CDR3 consists of 13 residues. V gave up 11 bases and J gave up 5 bases; unmatched junction bases: 11. Germline V CDR1 and CDR2: ENHRY, SYGVKD. The CDR3 spells CAVKGGPGTEAFF. CDR3 bases: TGTGCCGTCAAAGGGGGCCCGGGGACTGAAGCTTTCTTT.

This clone was picked up a small number of times. The chain couples TRBV30 to TRBJ2-7; 10 bases are shared with TRBD1. The CDR3 spans 16 residues. Germline V gives CDR1 GTSNPN, CDR2 SVGIG (reference sequence). V was pared by 1 base and J by 3 bases, with 9 bases of the junction left unmatched. The DNA of the CDR3 is TGTGCCTGGAGTGCTACCGACAGGGGGCCTCACTACGAGCAGTACTTC. Translated, it gives CAWSATDRGPHYEQYF.

This clone occurred a few times. The chain has TRBV28 and TRBJ2-7; 12 positions match TRBD2. Germline lookup yields CDR1 MDHEN and CDR2 SYDVKM. V dropped 5 bases and J dropped 1; count of bases not matched to a gene: 6. The CDR3 consists of 16 residues. The chain's CDR3 is CASSPRTSGTSYEQYF. The DNA of the CDR3 is TGTGCCAGCAGTCCCCGGACTAGCGGGACTTCCTACGAGCAGTACTTC.

The chain combines TRBV15 with TRBJ2-1, with TRBD1 as a possible D gene (5 bases). The ends were cut back, 1 base at V and 3 bases at J, with 13 bases in the middle. Looked up from germline, CDR1 is LNHNV and CDR2 is YYDKDF (reference sequence). The CDR3 is 16 amino acids. CDR3 sequence (DNA): TGTGCCACCAGCAGAGGGGAAGGGGCTTTCTACAATGAGCAGTTCTTC. Encoded protein: CATSRGEGAFYNEQFF.

In its sample, this clone was seen a few times. The chain couples TRBV28 to TRBJ2-3, with TRBD2 matching over 13 bases. The CDR3 runs 16 residues. Trimming at V came to 2 bases and at J to 8 bases, leaving 7 bases not matched to a gene. Germline V gene sequence: CDR1 MDHEN, CDR2 SYDVKM. The CDR3 bases are TGTGCCAGCAGTTTACGGCGACTAGCGGGAGGCGGTACGCAGTATTTT. This sequence encodes CASSLRRLAGGGTQYF.

This clone was picked up a small number of times. The J gene is TRBJ2-7, the V gene TRBV7-8; 13 bases line up with TRBD2. J was trimmed by 3 bases and V by 1 base; bases with no gene match: 9. The CDR3 spans 18 residues. Looked up from germline, CDR1 is SGHVS and CDR2 is FQNEAQ. The chain's CDR3 is CASSLGGLAGLHSYEQYF. In nucleotides, the CDR3 is TGTGCCAGCAGCTTAGGGGGACTAGCGGGACTCCATAGCTACGAGCAGTACTTC.

This chain connects TRBV4-2 to TRBJ1-6; 9 positions agree with TRBD1. In germline, CDR1 is LGHNA, CDR2 YNFKEQ. Losses at the gene ends were 0 bases for V and 7 bases for J; bases not matched to a gene: 4. This CDR3 has 16 amino acids. CDR3 coding DNA: TGTGCCAGCAGCCAAGATCCCGGGACAGGGAATTCACCCCTCCACTTT. It specifies CASSQDPGTGNSPLHF.

The chain links TRBV4-3 to TRBJ2-2; no definite D call. The V gene's germline CDR1 is LGHNA and CDR2 YSLEER. The CDR3 sequence is 13 residues long. V was pared by 0 bases and J by 5 bases, with 4 bases between. The CDR3 DNA is TGCGCCAGCAGCCAAGATGAGACCGGGGAGCTGTTTTTT. Translating gives CASSQDETGELFF.

This rearrangement joins TRBV7-2 to TRBJ1-1, with 11 bases that match TRBD1. Germline lookup yields CDR1 SGHTA and CDR2 FQGNSA. With V trimmed by 5 bases and J by 1 base, 6 bases remained unmatched. This CDR3 is built from 16 residues. The CDR3 DNA reads TGTGCCAGCAGCCCGCGGACAGGGGGCCAGAACACTGAAGCTTTCTTT. As protein: CASSPRTGGQNTEAFF.

This clone was counted only a few times. The chain has TRBV2 and TRBJ2-6; TRBD1 matches at 7 bases. The CDR3 totals 15 residues. Germline loops: CDR1 SNHLY, CDR2 FYNNEI. With 6 bases clipped from V and 3 bases from J, the junction kept 5 bases outside the gene matches. CDR3 in DNA: TGTGCCAGCAGCACAGGGGAAGGTGGGGCCAACGTCCTGACTTTC. Amino acid sequence: CASSTGEGGANVLTF. Combining the CDR3 with reference TRBV2 and TRBJ2-6 gives the whole variable domain EPEVTQTPSHQVTQMGQEVILRCVPISNHLYFYWYRQILGQKVEFLVSFYNNEISEKSEIFDDQFSVERPDGSNFTLKIRSTKLEDSAMYFCASSTGEGGANVLTFGAGSRLTVL.

This clone was observed a handful of times. The chain couples TRBV9 to TRBJ2-5; D is unresolved. The CDR3 covers 13 residues. The germline CDR1 and CDR2 sequences are SGDLS and YYNGEE. Trimming pared 1 base from V and 4 bases from J, leaving 8 bases between. The CDR3 spells CASSVRPGETQYF. The CDR3 nucleotides are TGTGCCAGCAGCGTACGGCCGGGAGAGACCCAGTACTTC. The full variable domain, in which reference TRBV9 and TRBJ2-5 provide the parts outside the CDR3, is DSGVTQTPKHLITATGQRVTLRCSPRSGDLSVYWYQQSLDQGLQFLIQYYNGEERAKGNILERFSAQQFPDLHSELNLSSLELGDSALYFCASSVRPGETQYFGPGTRLLVL.

This clone was detected a few times. CDR3: CASSLRLPEAGVRNEQFF. The CDR3 coding sequence is TGTGCCAGCAGCCTTCGCCTACCTGAAGCGGGAGTGAGGAATGAGCAGTTCTTC. The chain links TRBV7-2 to TRBJ2-1; 8 nucleotides line up with TRBD2. The ends lost 5 bases at V and 7 bases at J; junction bases unmatched: 19. Germline CDR1 reads SGHTA; CDR2 reads FQGNSA. The CDR3 totals 18 residues.

This chain links TRBV7-8 with TRBJ1-2; weak D call: TRBD1 (6 bases). V was pared by 5 bases and J by 4 bases, with 11 bases between. Germline loops: CDR1 SGHVS, CDR2 FQNEAQ. The CDR3 runs 13 residues. DNA of the CDR3: TGTGCCAGCAGCCCCGGACAGCTCTATGGCTACACCTTC. Protein product: CASSPGQLYGYTF.

This clone occurred a few times. This chain connects TRBV5-1 to TRBJ1-2; 9 nucleotides align to TRBD1. The CDR3 contains 15 residues. Germline V gene data show CDR1 as SGHRS and CDR2 as YFSETQ. V trimming: 1 base; J trimming: 2 bases; junction bases outside the gene matches: 3. As DNA, the CDR3 is TGCGCCAGCAGCTTGCTGACAGGGGGGAACTATGGCTACACCTTC. Translating gives CASSLLTGGNYGYTF.

The genes are TRBV7-6 and TRBJ1-1; a possible D gene is TRBD1 (6 bases). The CDR3 consists of 15 residues. Germline V CDR1 and CDR2: SGHVS, FNYEAQ. V gave up 4 bases and J gave up 4 bases, with 16 bases separating them. CDR3 residues: CASSSDRLQGTEAFF. Here the CDR3 DNA reads TGTGCCAGCAGCTCCGACAGGCTTCAAGGCACTGAAGCTTTCTTT.